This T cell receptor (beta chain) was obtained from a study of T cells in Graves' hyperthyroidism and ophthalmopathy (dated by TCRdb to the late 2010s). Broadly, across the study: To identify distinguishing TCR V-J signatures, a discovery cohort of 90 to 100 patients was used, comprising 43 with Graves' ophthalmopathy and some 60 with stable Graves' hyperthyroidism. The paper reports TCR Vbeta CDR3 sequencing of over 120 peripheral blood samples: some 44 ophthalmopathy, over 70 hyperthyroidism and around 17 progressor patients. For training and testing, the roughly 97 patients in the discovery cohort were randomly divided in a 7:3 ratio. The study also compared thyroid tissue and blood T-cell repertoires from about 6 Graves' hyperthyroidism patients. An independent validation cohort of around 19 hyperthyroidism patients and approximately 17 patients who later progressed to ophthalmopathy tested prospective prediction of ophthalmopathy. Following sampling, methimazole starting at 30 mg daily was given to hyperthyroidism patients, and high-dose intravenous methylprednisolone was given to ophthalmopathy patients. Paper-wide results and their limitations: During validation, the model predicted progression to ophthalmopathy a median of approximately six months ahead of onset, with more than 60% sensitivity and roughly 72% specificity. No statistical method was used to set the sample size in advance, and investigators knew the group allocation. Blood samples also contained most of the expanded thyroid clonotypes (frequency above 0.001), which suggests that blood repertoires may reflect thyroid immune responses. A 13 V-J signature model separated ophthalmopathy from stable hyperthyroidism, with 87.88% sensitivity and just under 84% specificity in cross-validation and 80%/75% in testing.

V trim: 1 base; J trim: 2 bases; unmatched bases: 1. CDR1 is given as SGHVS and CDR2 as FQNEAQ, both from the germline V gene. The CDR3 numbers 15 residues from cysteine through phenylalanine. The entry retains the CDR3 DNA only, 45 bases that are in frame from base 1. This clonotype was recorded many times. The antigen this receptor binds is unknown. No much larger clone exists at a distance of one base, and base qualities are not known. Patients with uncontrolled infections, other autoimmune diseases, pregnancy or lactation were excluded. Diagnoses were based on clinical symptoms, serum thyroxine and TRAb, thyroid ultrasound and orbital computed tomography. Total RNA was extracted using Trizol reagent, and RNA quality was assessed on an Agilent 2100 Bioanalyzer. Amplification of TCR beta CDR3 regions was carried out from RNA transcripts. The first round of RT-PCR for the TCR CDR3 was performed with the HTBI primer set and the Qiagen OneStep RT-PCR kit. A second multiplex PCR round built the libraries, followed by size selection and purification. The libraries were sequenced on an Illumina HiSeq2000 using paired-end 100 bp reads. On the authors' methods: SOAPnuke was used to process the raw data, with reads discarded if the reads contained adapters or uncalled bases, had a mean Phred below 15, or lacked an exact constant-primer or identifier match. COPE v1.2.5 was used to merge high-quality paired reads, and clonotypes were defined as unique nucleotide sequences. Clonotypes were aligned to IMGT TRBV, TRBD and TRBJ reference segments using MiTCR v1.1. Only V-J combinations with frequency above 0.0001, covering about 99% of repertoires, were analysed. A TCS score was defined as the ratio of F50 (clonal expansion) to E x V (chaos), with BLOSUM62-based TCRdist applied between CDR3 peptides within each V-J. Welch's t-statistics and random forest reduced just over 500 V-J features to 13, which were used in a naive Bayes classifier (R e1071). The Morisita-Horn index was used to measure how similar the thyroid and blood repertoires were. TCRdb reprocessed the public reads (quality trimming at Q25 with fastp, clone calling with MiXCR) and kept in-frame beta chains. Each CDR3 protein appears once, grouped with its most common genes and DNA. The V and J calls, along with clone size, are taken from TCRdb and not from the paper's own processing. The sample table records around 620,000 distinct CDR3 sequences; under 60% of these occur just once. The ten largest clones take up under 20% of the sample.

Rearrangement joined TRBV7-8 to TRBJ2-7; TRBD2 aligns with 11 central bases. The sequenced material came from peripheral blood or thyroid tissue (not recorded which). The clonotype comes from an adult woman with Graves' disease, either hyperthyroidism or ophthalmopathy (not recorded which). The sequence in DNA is TGTGCCAGCAGCTTAGTAGCGGGAGGGCCCTACGAGCAGTACTTC. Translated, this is CASSLVAGGPYEQYF. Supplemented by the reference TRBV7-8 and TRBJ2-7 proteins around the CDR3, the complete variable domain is GAGVSQSPRYKVAKRGQDVALRCDPISGHVSLFWYQQALGQGPEFLTYFQNEAQLDKSGLPSDRFFAERPEGSVSTLKIQRTQQEDSAVYLCASSLVAGGPYEQYFGPGTRLTVT.